One T cell receptor (beta chain) is described in this entry. Its cognate antigen is unknown. The entry originates in a study of CD4 T cells in relation to SARS-CoV-2 and coronaviruses. Study background: Convalescent patients were under 10 males and 4 females; two were Hispanic. Study findings and constraints: In roughly 60% of donors, memory CD4+ clonotypes crossrecognized SARS-CoV-2 and at least one common cold coronavirus spike. Each donor contributed either pre-pandemic or post-infection samples, not both.

Trimming left V 3 bases short and J 1 base short, with 10 bases between. Germline loops: CDR1 LNHNV, CDR2 YYDKDF (reference sequence). The CDR3 length is 15 residues. Uncultured naive and memory CD4+ T cells supplied DNA for deep TCR-beta sequencing. Clones were read by immunoSEQ multiplex PCR, and TCRdb kept only the in-frame ones, dropping some. The sample has roughly 36,000 clones, 70% to 90% seen once; the top ten hold 3.1%. Sequenced: memory CD4+ T cells from PBMCs. The chain combines TRBV15 with TRBJ1-5; D may be TRBD1 (5 bases). This clonotype was obtained from an adult with COVID-19. CDR3 coding DNA: TGTGCCACCAGCAGCAACCGGGACAGCAATCAGCCCCAGCATTTT. It specifies CATSSNRDSNQPQHF.